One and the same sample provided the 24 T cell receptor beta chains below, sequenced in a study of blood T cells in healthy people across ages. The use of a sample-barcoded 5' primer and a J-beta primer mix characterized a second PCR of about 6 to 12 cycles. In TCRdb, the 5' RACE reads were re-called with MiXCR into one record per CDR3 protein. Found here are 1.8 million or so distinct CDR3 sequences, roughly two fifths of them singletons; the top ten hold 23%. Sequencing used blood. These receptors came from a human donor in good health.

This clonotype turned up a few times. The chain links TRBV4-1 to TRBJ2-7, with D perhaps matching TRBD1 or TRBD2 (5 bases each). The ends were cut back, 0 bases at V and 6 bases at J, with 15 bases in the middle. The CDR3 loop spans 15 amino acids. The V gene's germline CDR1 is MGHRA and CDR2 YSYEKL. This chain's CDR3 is CASSQEPGPPAEQYF. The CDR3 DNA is TGCGCCAGCAGCCAAGAGCCGGGGCCCCCCGCCGAGCAGTACTTC.

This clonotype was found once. The CDR3 loop is CASSATPGQGHSPLHF. The CDR3 region has the DNA TGTGCCAGCAGCGCTACTCCGGGACAGGGTCATTCACCCCTCCACTTT. The gene calls are TRBV6-1 and TRBJ1-6; 9 bases align to TRBD1. J gave up 8 bases and V 6 bases, and 11 bases lay outside the gene matches. The germline V gene encodes CDR1 MNHNS and CDR2 SASEGT. The CDR3 loop spans 16 amino acids.

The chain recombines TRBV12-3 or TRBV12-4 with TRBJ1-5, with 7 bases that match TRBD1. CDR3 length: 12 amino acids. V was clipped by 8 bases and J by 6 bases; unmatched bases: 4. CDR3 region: CASGDSGQPQHF. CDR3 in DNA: TGTGCCAGCGGGGACAGCGGTCAGCCCCAGCATTTT.

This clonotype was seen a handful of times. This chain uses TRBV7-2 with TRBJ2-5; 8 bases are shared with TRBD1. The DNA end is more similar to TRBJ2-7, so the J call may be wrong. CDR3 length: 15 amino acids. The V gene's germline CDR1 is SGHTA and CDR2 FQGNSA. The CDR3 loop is CASSLNWDRKGEQYF. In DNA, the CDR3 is TGTGCCAGCAGCTTAAATTGGGACAGGAAAGGCGAGCAGTACTTC.

CDR3 loop: CSAPRGVNNQPQHF. Written as DNA, the CDR3 is TGCAGTGCCCCCCGCGGGGTAAACAATCAGCCCCAGCATTTT. The chain links TRBV20-1 to TRBJ1-5; D gene unclear. Trimming took off 6 bases at V and 3 bases at J, with 15 bases between the two ends. Germline V gene lookup returns CDR1 DFQATT and CDR2 SNEGSKA (reference sequence). This CDR3 is 14 amino acids long.

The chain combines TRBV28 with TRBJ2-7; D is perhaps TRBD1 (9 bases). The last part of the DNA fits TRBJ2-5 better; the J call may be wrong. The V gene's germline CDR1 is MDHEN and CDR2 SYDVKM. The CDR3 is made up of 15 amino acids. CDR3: CASRPGTGTRETQYF. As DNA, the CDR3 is TGTGCCAGCAGGCCAGGGACAGGGACTAGAGAGACCCAGTACTTC.

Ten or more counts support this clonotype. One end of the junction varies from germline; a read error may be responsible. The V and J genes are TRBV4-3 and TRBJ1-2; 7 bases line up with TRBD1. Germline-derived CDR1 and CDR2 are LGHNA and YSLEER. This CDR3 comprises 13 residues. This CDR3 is CASSQDRNYGYTF. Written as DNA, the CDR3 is TGTGCCAGCAGCCAGGACAGGAACTATGGCTACACCTTC.

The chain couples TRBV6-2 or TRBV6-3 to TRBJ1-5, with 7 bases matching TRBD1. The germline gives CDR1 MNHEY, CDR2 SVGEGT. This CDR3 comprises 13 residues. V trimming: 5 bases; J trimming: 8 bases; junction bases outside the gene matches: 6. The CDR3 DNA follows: TGTGCCAGCAGTGACGACAGGGTAAAGCCCCAGCATTTT. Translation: CASSDDRVKPQHF.

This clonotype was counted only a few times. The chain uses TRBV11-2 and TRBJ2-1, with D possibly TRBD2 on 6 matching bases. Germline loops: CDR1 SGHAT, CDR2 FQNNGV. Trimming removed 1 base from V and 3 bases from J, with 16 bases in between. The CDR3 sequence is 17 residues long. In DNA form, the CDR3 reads TGTGCCAGCAGCTTAGTAGACCGGGGAGGTATCTACAATGAGCAGTTCTTC. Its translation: CASSLVDRGGIYNEQFF.

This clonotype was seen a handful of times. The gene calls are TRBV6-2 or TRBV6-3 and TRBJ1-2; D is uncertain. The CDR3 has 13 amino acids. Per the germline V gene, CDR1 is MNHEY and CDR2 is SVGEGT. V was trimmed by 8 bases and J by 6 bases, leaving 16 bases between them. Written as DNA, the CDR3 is TGTGCCAGCCGTGGTGAGGGAGTAAATGGCTACACCTTC. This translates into CASRGEGVNGYTF.

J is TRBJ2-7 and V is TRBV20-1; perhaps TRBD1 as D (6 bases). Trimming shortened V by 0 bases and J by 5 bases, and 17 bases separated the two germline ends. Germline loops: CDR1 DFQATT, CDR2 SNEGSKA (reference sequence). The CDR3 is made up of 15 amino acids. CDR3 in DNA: TGCAGTGCTAGAGATAGCGCCAGGGGTCTCAACGAGCAGTACTTC. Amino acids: CSARDSARGLNEQYF.

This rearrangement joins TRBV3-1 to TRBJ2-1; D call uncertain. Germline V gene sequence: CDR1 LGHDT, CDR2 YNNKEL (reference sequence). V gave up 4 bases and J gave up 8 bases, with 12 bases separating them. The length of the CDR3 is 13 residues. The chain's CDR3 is CASSRLGYDEQFF. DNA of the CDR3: TGTGCCAGCAGCCGACTTGGGTACGATGAGCAGTTCTTC.

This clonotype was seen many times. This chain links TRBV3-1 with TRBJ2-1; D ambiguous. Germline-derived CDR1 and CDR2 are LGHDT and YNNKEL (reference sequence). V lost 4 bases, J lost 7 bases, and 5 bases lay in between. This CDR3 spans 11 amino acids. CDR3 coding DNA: TGTGCCAGCAGCCGGCTTAATGAGCAGTTCTTC. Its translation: CASSRLNEQFF.

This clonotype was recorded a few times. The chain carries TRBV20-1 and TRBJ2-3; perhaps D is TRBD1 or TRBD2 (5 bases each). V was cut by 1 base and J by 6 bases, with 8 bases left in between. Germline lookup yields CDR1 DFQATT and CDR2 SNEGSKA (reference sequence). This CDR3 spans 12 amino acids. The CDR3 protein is CSARAEGDTQYF. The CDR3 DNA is TGCAGTGCTAGAGCCGAGGGGGATACGCAGTATTTT.

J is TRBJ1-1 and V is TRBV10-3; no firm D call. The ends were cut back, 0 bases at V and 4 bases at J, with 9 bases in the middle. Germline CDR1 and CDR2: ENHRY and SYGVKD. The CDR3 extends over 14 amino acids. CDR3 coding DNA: TGTGCCATCAGTGAGTCCCCGGGGAGCACTGAAGCTTTCTTT. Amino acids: CAISESPGSTEAFF.

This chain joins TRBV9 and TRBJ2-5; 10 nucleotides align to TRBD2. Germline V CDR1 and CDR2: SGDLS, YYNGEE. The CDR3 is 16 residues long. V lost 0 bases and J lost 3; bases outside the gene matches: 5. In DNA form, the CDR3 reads TGTGCCAGCAGCGTAGGGGTGCTAGCGGGAGAAGAGACCCAGTACTTC. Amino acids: CASSVGVLAGEETQYF.

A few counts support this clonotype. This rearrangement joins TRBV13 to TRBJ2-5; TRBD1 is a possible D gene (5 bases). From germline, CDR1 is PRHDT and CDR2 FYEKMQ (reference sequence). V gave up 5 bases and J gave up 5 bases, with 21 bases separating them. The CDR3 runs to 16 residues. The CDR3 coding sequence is TGTGCCAGCAGCCTTAGATCTGGGGCCACTGGGGAGACCCAGTACTTC. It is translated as CASSLRSGATGETQYF.

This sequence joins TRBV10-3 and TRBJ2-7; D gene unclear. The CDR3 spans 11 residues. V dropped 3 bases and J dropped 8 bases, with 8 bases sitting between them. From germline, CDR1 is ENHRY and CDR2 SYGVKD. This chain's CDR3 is CAISDSYKQYF. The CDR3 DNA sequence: TGTGCCATCAGTGATTCATACAAGCAGTACTTC.

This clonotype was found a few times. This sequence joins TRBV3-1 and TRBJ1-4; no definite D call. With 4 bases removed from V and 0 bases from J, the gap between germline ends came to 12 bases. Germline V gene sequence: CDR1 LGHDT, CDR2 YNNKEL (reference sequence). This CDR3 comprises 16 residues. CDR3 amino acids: CASSPRVDATNEKLFF. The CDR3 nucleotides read TGTGCCAGCAGCCCCCGGGTTGACGCAACTAATGAAAAACTGTTTTTT.

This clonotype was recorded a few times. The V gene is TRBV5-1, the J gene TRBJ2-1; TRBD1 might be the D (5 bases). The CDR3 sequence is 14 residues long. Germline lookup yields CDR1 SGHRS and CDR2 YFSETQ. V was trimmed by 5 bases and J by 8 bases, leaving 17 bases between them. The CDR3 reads CASRGQGVRDEQFF. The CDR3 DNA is TGCGCCAGCAGGGGGCAGGGCGTTCGAGATGAGCAGTTCTTC.

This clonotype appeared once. In nucleotides, the CDR3 is TGTGCCAGCAGCTCGTCAGGGACTACTTATTCCCATGGCTACACCTTC. Translated: CASSSSGTTYSHGYTF. The rearrangement links TRBV7-9 to TRBJ1-2; maybe TRBD1 (5 bases). Per the germline V gene, CDR1 is SEHNR and CDR2 is FQNEAQ (reference sequence). Trimming left V 4 bases short and J 6 bases short, with 21 bases between. The length of the CDR3 is 16 residues.

This chain's CDR3 is CASSWDRGTRETQYF. In nucleotides, the CDR3 is TGTGCCAGCAGTTGGGACAGGGGGACGCGGGAGACCCAGTACTTC. The chain uses TRBV6-6 and TRBJ2-7, with 11 bases that match TRBD1. The J call may not be correct, given that the DNA end is closer to TRBJ2-5. This CDR3 is built from 15 residues. Germline V CDR1 and CDR2: MNHNY, SVGAGI (reference sequence).

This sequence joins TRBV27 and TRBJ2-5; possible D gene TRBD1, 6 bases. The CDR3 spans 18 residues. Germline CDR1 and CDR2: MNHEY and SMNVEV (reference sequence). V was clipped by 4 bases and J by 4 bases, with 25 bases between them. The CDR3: CASSSSKSPGQGGETQYF. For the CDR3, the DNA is TGTGCCAGCAGTTCAAGCAAAAGCCCGGGACAAGGGGGAGAGACCCAGTACTTC.

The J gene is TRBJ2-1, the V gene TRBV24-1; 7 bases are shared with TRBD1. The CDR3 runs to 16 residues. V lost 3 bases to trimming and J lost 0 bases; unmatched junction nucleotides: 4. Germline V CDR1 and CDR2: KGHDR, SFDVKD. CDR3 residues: CATSDHRDSSYNEQFF. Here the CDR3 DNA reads TGTGCCACCAGTGATCACCGGGACAGCTCCTACAATGAGCAGTTCTTC.